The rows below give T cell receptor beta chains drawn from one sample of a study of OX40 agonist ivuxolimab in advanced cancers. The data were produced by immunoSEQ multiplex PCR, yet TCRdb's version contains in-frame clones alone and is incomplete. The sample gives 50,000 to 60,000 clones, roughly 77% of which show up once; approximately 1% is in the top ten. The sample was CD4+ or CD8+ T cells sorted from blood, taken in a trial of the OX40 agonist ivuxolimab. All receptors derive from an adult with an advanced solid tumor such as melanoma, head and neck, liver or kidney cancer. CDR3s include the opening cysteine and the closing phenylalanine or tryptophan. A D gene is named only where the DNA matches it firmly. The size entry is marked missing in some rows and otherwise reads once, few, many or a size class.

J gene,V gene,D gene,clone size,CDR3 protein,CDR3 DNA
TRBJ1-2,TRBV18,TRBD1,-,CASSPTGTGQYGYTF,TGTGCCAGCTCACCGACCGGGACAGGCCAATATGGCTACACCTTC
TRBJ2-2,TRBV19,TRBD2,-,CASSIAAGGNGELFF,TGTGCCAGTAGTATCGCAGCGGGAGGAAACGGGGAGCTGTTTTTT
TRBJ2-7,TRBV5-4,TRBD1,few,CASSSGQRATATGEQYF,TGTGCCAGCAGCTCGGGACAGAGGGCGACGGCGACGGGCGAGCAGTACTTC
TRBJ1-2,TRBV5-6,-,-,CASSDGLGAGYTF,TGTGCCAGCAGCGACGGGTTGGGGGCCGGCTACACCTTC
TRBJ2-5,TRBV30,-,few,CAWSSETGGGKETQYF,TGTGCCTGGAGTTCAGAAACAGGGGGGGGGAAAGAGACCCAGTACTTC
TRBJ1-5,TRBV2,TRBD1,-,CASSLTGDSNQPQHF,TGTGCCAGCAGTTTGACAGGGGATAGCAATCAGCCCCAGCATTTT
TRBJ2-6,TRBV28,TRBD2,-,CASSLGSGGSGANVLTF,TGTGCCAGCAGTTTGGGTAGCGGGGGCTCTGGGGCCAACGTCCTGACTTTC
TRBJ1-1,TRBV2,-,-,CASKQDTEAFF,TGTGCCAGCAAACAGGACACTGAAGCTTTCTTT
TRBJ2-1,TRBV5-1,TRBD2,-,CASSWTSGSVQFF,TGCGCCAGCAGCTGGACTAGCGGGAGCGTGCAGTTCTTC
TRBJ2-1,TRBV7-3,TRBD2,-,CASSLSAGGHNEQFF,TGTGCCAGCAGCTTATCGGCGGGAGGGCACAATGAGCAGTTCTTC
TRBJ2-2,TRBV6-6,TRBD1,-,CASSYSFQGAAGELFF,TGTGCCAGCAGTTACTCGTTCCAGGGGGCAGCCGGGGAGCTGTTTTTT
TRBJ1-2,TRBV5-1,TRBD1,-,CASSPRTGNYGYTF,TGCGCCAGCAGCCCCCGGACAGGGAACTATGGCTACACCTTC
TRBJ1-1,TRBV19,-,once,CASSEWDKPNTEAFF,TGTGCCAGTAGTGAATGGGACAAGCCGAACACTGAAGCTTTCTTT
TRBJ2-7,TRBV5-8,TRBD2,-,CASRWGLVGDEQYF,TGTGCCAGCAGATGGGGACTAGTAGGGGACGAGCAGTACTTC
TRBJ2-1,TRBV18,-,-,CASSPAAGLYNEQFF,TGTGCCAGCTCACCGGCCGCGGGGCTATACAATGAGCAGTTCTTC
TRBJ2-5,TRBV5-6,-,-,CASSPPWAQETQYF,TGTGCCAGCAGTCCCCCCTGGGCACAAGAGACCCAGTACTTC
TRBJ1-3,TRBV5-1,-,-,CASSLEERSSGNTIYF,TGCGCCAGCAGCTTGGAGGAGCGCAGCTCTGGAAACACCATATATTTT
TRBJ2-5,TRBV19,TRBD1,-,CASSVQTGTGQETQYF,TGTGCCAGTAGTGTTCAGACAGGGACCGGTCAAGAGACCCAGTACTTC
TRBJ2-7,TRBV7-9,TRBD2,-,CASSLGDYYEQYF,TGTGCCAGCAGCTTAGGGGACTACTACGAGCAGTACTTC
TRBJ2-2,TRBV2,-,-,CASAQGGTGELFF,TGTGCCAGCGCGCAGGGTGGCACCGGGGAGCTGTTTTTT
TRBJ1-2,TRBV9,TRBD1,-,CASSAPRPPTGPPKYGYTF,TGTGCCAGCAGCGCCCCACGGCCTCCGACAGGGCCCCCTAAATATGGCTACACCTTC
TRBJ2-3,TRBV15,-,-,CATSRDPPDTQYF,TGTGCCACCAGCAGAGATCCCCCAGATACGCAGTATTTT
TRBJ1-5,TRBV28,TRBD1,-,CASSDRSRGGNQPQHF,TGTGCCAGCAGCGATAGGTCCAGGGGGGGCAATCAGCCCCAGCATTTT
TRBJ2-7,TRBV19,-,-,CASSMVGSSYEQYF,TGTGCCAGTAGTATGGTGGGCAGCTCCTACGAGCAGTACTTC
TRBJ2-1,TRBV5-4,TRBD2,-,CASSLAGGRLYNEQFF,TGTGCCAGCAGCTTGGCGGGGGGTCGACTCTACAATGAGCAGTTCTTC
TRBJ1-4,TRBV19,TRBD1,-,CASSATGGVSNEKLFF,TGTGCCAGTAGTGCAACAGGGGGCGTATCTAATGAAAAACTGTTTTTT
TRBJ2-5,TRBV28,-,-,CASTVPGETQYF,TGTGCCAGCACCGTCCCGGGAGAGACCCAGTACTTC
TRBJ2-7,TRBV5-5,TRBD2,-,CASNPGTSGGFYEQYF,TGTGCCAGCAACCCGGGGACTAGCGGGGGCTTTTACGAGCAGTACTTC
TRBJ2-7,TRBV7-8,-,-,CASSSTSSSYEQYF,TGTGCCAGCAGCTCTACAAGTAGCTCCTACGAGCAGTACTTC
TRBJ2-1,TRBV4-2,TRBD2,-,CASSPGLAGLHNEQFF,TGTGCCAGCAGCCCGGGACTAGCGGGATTGCACAATGAGCAGTTCTTC
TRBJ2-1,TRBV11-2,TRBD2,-,CASSFTGLAGRYNEQFF,TGTGCCAGCAGCTTTACCGGACTAGCGGGAAGATACAATGAGCAGTTCTTC
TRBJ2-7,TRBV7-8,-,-,CASSLAPTNYEQYF,TGTGCCAGCAGCTTAGCTCCAACCAACTACGAGCAGTACTTC
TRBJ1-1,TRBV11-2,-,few,CASSPNTEAFF,TGTGCCAGCAGTCCGAACACTGAAGCTTTCTTT
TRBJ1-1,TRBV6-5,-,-,CASSYSLVSWGTEAFF,TGTGCCAGCAGTTACTCCCTAGTGAGTTGGGGCACTGAAGCTTTCTTT
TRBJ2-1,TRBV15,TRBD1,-,CATSNNRGLDNEQFF,TGTGCCACCAGCAACAACAGGGGGCTCGACAATGAGCAGTTCTTC
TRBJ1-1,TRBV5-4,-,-,CASSLAQGLGAFF,TGTGCCAGCAGCTTGGCGCAAGGGTTAGGAGCTTTCTTT
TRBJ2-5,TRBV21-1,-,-,CASRRETTYQETQYF,TGTGCCAGCAGGAGGGAGACTACGTACCAAGAGACCCAGTACTTC
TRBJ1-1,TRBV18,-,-,CASSPQGAAAAFF,TGTGCCAGCTCACCACAAGGTGCAGCCGCAGCTTTCTTT
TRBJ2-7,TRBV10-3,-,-,CAISGSGEEQYF,TGTGCCATCAGTGGATCAGGGGAGGAGCAGTACTTC
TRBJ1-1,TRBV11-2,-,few,CASSPVNTEAFF,TGTGCCAGCAGCCCCGTGAACACTGAAGCTTTCTTT
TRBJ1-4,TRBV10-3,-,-,CAISLGGTKLFF,TGTGCCATCAGCCTGGGGGGTACAAAACTGTTTTTT
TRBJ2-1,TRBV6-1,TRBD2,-,CASSTSGRGYNEQFF,TGTGCCAGCAGTACTAGCGGGAGGGGGTACAATGAGCAGTTCTTC
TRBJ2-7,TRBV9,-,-,CASSVFLIGEQYF,TGTGCCAGCAGCGTATTCCTGATTGGAGAGCAGTACTTC
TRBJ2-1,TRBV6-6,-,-,CASSFTSDEQFF,TGTGCCAGCAGTTTCACTAGTGATGAGCAGTTCTTC
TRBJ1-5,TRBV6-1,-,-,CASSSWWDQPQHF,TGTGCCAGCAGTTCTTGGTGGGATCAGCCCCAGCATTTT
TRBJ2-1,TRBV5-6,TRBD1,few,CASSFKKGAPGINEQFF,TGTGCCAGCAGCTTCAAAAAGGGGGCTCCGGGGATAAATGAGCAGTTCTTC
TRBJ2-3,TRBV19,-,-,CASSVLQETDTQYF,TGTGCCAGTAGTGTCTTACAGGAGACAGATACGCAGTATTTT
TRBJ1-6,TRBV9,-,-,CASSVGTLGNSPLHF,TGTGCCAGCAGCGTAGGGACCCTGGGTAATTCACCCCTCCACTTT
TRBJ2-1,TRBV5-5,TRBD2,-,CASTNLAGARNEQFF,TGTGCCAGCACCAACCTAGCGGGGGCAAGGAATGAGCAGTTCTTC
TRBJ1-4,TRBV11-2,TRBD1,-,CASSPGRTGSNEKLFF,TGTGCCAGCAGCCCAGGCCGGACAGGGAGTAATGAAAAACTGTTTTTT
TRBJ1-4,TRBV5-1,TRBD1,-,CASSTGQGVEKLFF,TGCGCCAGCAGCACAGGACAGGGGGTTGAAAAACTGTTTTTT
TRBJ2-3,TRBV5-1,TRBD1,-,CASSTTGFVTDTQYF,TGCGCCAGCAGCACGACAGGGTTTGTTACAGATACGCAGTATTTT
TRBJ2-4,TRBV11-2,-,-,CASSLGGEVVNIQYF,TGTGCCAGCAGCTTAGGAGGGGAGGTTGTGAACATTCAGTACTTC
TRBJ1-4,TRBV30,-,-,CAWSRARWEKLFF,TGTGCCTGGAGTAGGGCCAGGTGGGAAAAACTGTTTTTT